This T cell receptor (beta chain) is drawn from a study of cytotoxic CD8 clonotypes in ibrutinib-treated CLL. The CDR3 runs 14 residues. V was shortened by 3 bases and J by 0 bases, with 11 bases between the two germline ends. CDR1 is SQVTM and CDR2 is ANQGSEA in the germline V gene. The data were produced by immunoSEQ multiplex PCR, yet TCRdb's version contains in-frame clones alone and is incomplete. Found here are some 130,000 clones, approximately 83% of them singletons; the top ten hold around 2%. The chain employs TRBV29-1 and TRBJ1-2, with D possibly TRBD1 on 5 matching bases. This receptor was identified in a human donor with chronic lymphocytic leukemia. The specimen was PBMCs, collected after 24 months of ibrutinib treatment. CDR3 loop: CSVEGQEANYGYTF. CDR3 sequence (DNA): TGCAGCGTTGAGGGGCAGGAAGCTAACTATGGCTACACCTTC.